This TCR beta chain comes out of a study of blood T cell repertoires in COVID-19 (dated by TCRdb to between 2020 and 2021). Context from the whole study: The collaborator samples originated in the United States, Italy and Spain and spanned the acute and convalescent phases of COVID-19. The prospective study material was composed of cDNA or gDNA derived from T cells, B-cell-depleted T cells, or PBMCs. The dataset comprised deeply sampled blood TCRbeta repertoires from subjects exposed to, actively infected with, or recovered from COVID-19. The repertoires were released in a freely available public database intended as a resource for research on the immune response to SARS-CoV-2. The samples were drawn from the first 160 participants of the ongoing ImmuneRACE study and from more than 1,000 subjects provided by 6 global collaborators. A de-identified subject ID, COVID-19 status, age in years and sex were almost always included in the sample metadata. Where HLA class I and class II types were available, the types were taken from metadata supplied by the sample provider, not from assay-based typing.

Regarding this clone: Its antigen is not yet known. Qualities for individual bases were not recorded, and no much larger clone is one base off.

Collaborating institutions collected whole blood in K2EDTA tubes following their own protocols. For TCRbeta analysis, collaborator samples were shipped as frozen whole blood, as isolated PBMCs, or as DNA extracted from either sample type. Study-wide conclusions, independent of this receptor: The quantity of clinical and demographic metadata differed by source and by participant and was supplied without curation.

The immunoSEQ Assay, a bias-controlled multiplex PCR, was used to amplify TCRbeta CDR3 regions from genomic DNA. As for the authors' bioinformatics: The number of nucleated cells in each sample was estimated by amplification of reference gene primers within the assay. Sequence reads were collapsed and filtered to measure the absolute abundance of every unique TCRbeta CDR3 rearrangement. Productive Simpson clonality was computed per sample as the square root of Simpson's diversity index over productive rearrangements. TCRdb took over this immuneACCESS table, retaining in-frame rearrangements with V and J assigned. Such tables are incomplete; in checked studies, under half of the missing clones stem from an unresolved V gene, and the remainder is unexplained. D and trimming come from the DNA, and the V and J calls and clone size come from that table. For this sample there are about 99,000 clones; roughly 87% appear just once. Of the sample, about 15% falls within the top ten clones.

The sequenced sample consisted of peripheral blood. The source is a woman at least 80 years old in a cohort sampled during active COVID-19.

Read as DNA, the sequence is TGTGCCACCGCCGGGTACTCTGGAAACACCATATATTTT. Its translation is CATAGYSGNTIYF. The rearranged segments are TRBV10-3 and TRBJ1-3; too little of a D gene remains to name it. There are 13 amino acids in the CDR3, from cysteine to phenylalanine inclusive. The retained sequence is limited to the CDR3, 39 bases, with the frame set at the first base. V lost 10 bases and J lost 0 bases; the stretch between them is 10 bases long. Reading the germline V gene gives CDR1 ENHRY and CDR2 SYGVKD.